One sample yielded the 19 T cell receptor beta chains listed below, sequenced in a study of blood T cell repertoires in COVID-19. Libraries were prepared by immunoSEQ multiplex PCR; TCRdb keeps only in-frame clonotypes and omits some of them. The sample consists of about 74,000 clones, about 86% of them appearing once. Sequencing was carried out using peripheral blood. These receptors came from a woman of 80 years or more with active or convalescent COVID-19.

The gene calls are TRBV20-1 and TRBJ2-7; 8 nucleotides agree with TRBD1. CDR1 is DFQATT, CDR2 SNEGSKA, per germline (reference sequence). The CDR3 is 11 amino acids. Trimming cost V 6 bases and J 6 bases; bases outside gene matches: 4. The CDR3 sequence is CSADRVGEQYF. CDR3 DNA sequence: TGCAGTGCGGACAGGGTGGGCGAGCAGTACTTC.

As concerns this clone: At one end, the junction sequence differs from germline, possibly due to a read error. The chain employs TRBV5-6 and TRBJ2-3; 7 bases match TRBD1. The CDR3 is made up of 12 amino acids. Per the germline V gene, CDR1 is SGHDT and CDR2 is YYEEEE. In DNA, the CDR3 is TGTGCCAGCAGCTTGGATAGGGGGCGCGAGAATTTT. Its translation is CASSLDRGRENF.

The V and J genes are TRBV10-3 and TRBJ2-5; the match to TRBD2 covers 10 bases. Germline values: CDR1 ENHRY, CDR2 SYGVKD. The CDR3 is 14 residues long. With V trimmed by 4 bases and J by 4 bases, 3 bases remained unmatched. As DNA, the CDR3 is TGTGCCATCAGTGGGCGACTAGCGGGAGAGACCCAGTACTTC. Its protein product is CAISGRLAGETQYF.

The chain combines TRBV27 with TRBJ1-5, with 7 bases matching TRBD1. The CDR3 sequence is 14 residues long. J was trimmed by 7 bases and V by 5 bases; bases with no gene match: 8. Germline V gene sequence: CDR1 MNHEY, CDR2 SMNVEV (reference sequence). This chain's CDR3 is CASSTTGQLQPQHF. The CDR3, as DNA: TGTGCCAGCAGTACCACGGGACAGCTACAGCCCCAGCATTTT.

The J gene is TRBJ2-2, the V gene TRBV27, with 9 bases fitting TRBD2. Germline CDR1 is MNHEY and CDR2 is SMNVEV (reference sequence). With V trimmed by 5 bases and J by 1 base, 8 bases remained unmatched. The CDR3 sequence is 17 residues long. The CDR3 here is CASSPLTAGGNTGELFF. CDR3 sequence (DNA): TGTGCCAGCAGTCCCTTAACAGCGGGGGGGAACACCGGGGAGCTGTTTTTT.

The chain uses TRBV5-8 and TRBJ2-5; 9 positions match TRBD1. Looked up from germline, CDR1 is SGHTS and CDR2 is YDEGEE. The CDR3 runs 13 residues. The V segment lost 5 bases and the J segment 4 bases; nucleotides outside the gene matches: 3. CDR3 coding DNA: TGTGCCAGCAGACGGACAGGGGTAGAGACCCAGTACTTC. This codes for CASRRTGVETQYF.

The chain has TRBV5-1 and TRBJ1-3, with D possibly being TRBD1 (6 bases). This CDR3 spans 16 amino acids. Per the germline V gene, CDR1 is SGHRS and CDR2 is YFSETQ. The V end lost 0 bases, the J end lost 2 bases, and 12 bases lay between the germline ends. This chain's CDR3 is CASSLDLGATGNTIYF. CDR3 DNA: TGCGCCAGCAGCTTGGACCTGGGGGCGACTGGAAACACCATATATTTT.

This rearrangement joins TRBV10-1 to TRBJ1-1, with 11 bases lining up with TRBD1. The CDR3 runs 14 residues. The ends lost 6 bases at V and 5 bases at J; junction bases unmatched: 5. Germline values: CDR1 WNHNN, CDR2 SYGVQD (reference sequence). DNA of the CDR3: TGCGCCAGCAGCCCCGGGACAGGGGGAACTGAAGCTTTCTTT. As protein: CASSPGTGGTEAFF.

This rearrangement joins TRBV9 to TRBJ2-1, with D unresolved. V lost 1 base and J lost 0, with 11 bases in between. The CDR3 covers 16 residues. Germline-derived CDR1 and CDR2 are SGDLS and YYNGEE. DNA for the CDR3: TGTGCCAGCAGCGTAAGTCTCGACTCCTCCTACAATGAGCAGTTCTTC. It yields the protein CASSVSLDSSYNEQFF.

The V call is TRBV7-2, the J call TRBJ1-5; 8 bases are a match to TRBD1. The germline CDR1 and CDR2 sequences are SGHTA and FQGNSA. Trimming took 5 bases from V and 6 from J; bases not matched to a gene: 3. The CDR3 runs to 13 residues. Written as DNA, the CDR3 is TGTGCCAGCAGCGAGGACAGGGTTCAGCCCCAGCATTTT. Its protein is CASSEDRVQPQHF.

The chain employs TRBV18 and TRBJ2-2; 9 bases fit TRBD2. CDR3 size: 15 residues. Germline loops: CDR1 KGHSH, CDR2 LQKENI. With 8 bases clipped from V and 1 base from J, the junction kept 5 bases outside the gene matches. In DNA form, the CDR3 reads TGTGCCAGCACCATGACTAGCGGGAACACCGGGGAGCTGTTTTTT. Translated: CASTMTSGNTGELFF. The full variable domain, completed using reference TRBV18 and TRBJ2-2, is NAGVMQNPRHLVRRRGQEARLRCSPMKGHSHVYWYRQLPEEGLKFMVYLQKENIIDESGMPKERFSAEFPKEGPSILRIQQVVRGDSAAYFCASTMTSGNTGELFFGEGSRLTVL.

The chain is built from TRBV24-1 and TRBJ2-1, with D tentatively TRBD1 (6 bases). This CDR3 region has 16 residues. Germline V gene data show CDR1 as KGHDR and CDR2 as SFDVKD. V lost 4 bases to trimming and J lost 1 base, with 13 bases between them. Here the CDR3 reads CATSDPQGGSYNEQFF. The CDR3 DNA reads TGTGCCACCAGTGACCCACAAGGGGGTTCCTACAATGAGCAGTTCTTC.

V and J are TRBV3-1 (or the pseudogene TRBV3-2) and TRBJ2-1; 7 bases match TRBD2. The V and J ends lost 1 base and 4 bases, in that order; junction bases with no gene match: 7. Germline-derived CDR1 and CDR2 are LGHDT and YNNKEL (reference sequence). The CDR3 spans 16 residues. The chain's CDR3 is CASSQGASGRYNEQFF. The CDR3 nucleotides are TGTGCCAGCAGCCAAGGGGCTAGCGGAAGGTACAATGAGCAGTTCTTC.

V usage is TRBV3-1 (or the pseudogene TRBV3-2) and J usage is TRBJ2-7, with D uncertain. V lost 0 bases and J 1 base, leaving 10 bases between the germline ends. The CDR3 has 15 amino acids. CDR1 and CDR2 (germline): LGHDT, YNNKEL (reference sequence). CDR3: CASSQDVQRSYEQYF. The CDR3 coding sequence is TGTGCCAGCAGCCAAGATGTCCAGCGTTCCTACGAGCAGTACTTC.

The J gene is TRBJ2-2, the V gene TRBV5-1; no clear D gene. The CDR3 totals 12 residues. Per germline, CDR1 SGHRS and CDR2 YFSETQ. The V gene lost 5 bases and the J gene lost 2 bases, with 4 bases spanning the gap. The CDR3 reads CASRANTGELFF. The CDR3 DNA is TGCGCCAGCAGGGCTAACACCGGGGAGCTGTTTTTT.

This chain joins TRBV27 and TRBJ2-7, with 7 bases fitting TRBD1. The germline V gene has CDR1 MNHEY and CDR2 SMNVEV (reference sequence). The CDR3 consists of 12 residues. V gave up 9 bases and J gave up 3 bases; unmatched junction bases: 5. CDR3 DNA: TGTGCCAGTTGGGACAGACTCTACGAGCAGTACTTC. Amino acids: CASWDRLYEQYF.

This clone came up once. This sequence joins TRBV5-1 and TRBJ2-7, with unresolved D. The V end was cut by 4 bases, the J end by 0 bases, with 5 bases between. There are 12 residues in the CDR3. The germline CDR1 and CDR2 sequences are SGHRS and YFSETQ. This CDR3 reads CASSVSSYEQYF. CDR3 sequence (DNA): TGCGCCAGCAGCGTGAGCTCCTACGAGCAGTACTTC.

The rearrangement links TRBV12-3 or TRBV12-4 to TRBJ1-2; tentative D call: TRBD1 (5 bases). Trimming took 5 bases from V and 4 from J, leaving 11 bases between them. CDR3 size: 13 residues. CDR3: CASSRRGSYGYTF. The CDR3 DNA follows: TGTGCCAGCAGTCGCCGGGGGAGCTATGGCTACACCTTC.

This rearrangement joins TRBV7-8 to TRBJ2-1; 8 positions agree with TRBD2. The CDR3 length is 15 residues. V shed 5 bases and J 4 bases; nucleotides not matched to a gene: 7. The germline V gene has CDR1 SGHVS and CDR2 FQNEAQ. CDR3 bases: TGTGCCAGCAGCCTTATAGCGGGGCCATACAATGAGCAGTTCTTC. Its translation is CASSLIAGPYNEQFF.